The present TCR beta chain was sequenced within a study of T cells in localized non-small cell lung cancer. General observations from the study: Heterogeneity remains possible because sequencing was limited to only one tumor region. A denser population of T cells in blood accompanied longer overall survival. Among the tissues sampled, uninvolved adjacent lung had the highest T cell clonality, above tumor. A median of about 60 of the top 100 tumor clones appeared in adjacent lung, which was paired and uninvolved.

Profiled with immunoSEQ multiplex PCR; TCRdb holds only in-frame clones, not every one. The table shows about 52,000 clones, with 86% occurring only once. CDR3 length: 17 amino acids. Germline V gene sequence: CDR1 SGHRS, CDR2 YFSETQ. V dropped 4 bases and J dropped 3 bases, with 22 bases sitting between them. A note on this clone: Its specificity is unknown.

This material consisted of peripheral blood, taken before any cancer treatment. The clonotype was recovered from a male donor at least 60 years old with stage III squamous cell lung carcinoma. The chain recombines TRBV5-1 with TRBJ2-5; D gene uncertain. CDR3 sequence: CASSLGLSGKMEETQYF. CDR3 nucleotides: TGCGCCAGCAGCCTCGGCTTATCGGGTAAGATGGAAGAGACCCAGTACTTC.